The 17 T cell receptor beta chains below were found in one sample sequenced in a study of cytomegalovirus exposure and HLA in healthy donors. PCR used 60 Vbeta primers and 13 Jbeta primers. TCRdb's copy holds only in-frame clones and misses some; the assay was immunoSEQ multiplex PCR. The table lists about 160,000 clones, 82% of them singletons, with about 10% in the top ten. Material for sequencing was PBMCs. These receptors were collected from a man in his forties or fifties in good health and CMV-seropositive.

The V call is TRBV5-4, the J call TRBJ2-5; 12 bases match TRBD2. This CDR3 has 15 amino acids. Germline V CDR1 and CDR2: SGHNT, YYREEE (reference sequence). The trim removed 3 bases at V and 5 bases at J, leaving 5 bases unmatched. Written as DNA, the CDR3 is TGTGCCAGCAGCTCTAGCGGGGGGGCCGGGGAGACCCAGTACTTC. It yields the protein CASSSSGGAGETQYF.

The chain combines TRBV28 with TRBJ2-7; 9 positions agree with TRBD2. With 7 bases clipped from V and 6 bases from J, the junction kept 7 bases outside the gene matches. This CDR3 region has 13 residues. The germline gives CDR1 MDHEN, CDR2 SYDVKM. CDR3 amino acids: CASIGLAGTEQYF. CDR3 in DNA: TGTGCCAGCATTGGGCTAGCGGGGACCGAGCAGTACTTC.

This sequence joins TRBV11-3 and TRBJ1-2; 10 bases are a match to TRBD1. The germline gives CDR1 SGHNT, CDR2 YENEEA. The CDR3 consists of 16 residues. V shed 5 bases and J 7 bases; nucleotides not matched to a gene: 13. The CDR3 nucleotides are TGTGCCAGCAGCCTAGGGGACAGGGGACGTCCTATTGGCTACACCTTC. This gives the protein CASSLGDRGRPIGYTF.

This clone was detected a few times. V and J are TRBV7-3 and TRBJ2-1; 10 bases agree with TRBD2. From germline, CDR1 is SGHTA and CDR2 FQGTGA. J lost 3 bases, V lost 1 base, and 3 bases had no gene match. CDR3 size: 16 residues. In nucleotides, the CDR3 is TGTGCCAGCAGCTTAATGCTAGCGGGAGTCTACAATGAGCAGTTCTTC. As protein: CASSLMLAGVYNEQFF.

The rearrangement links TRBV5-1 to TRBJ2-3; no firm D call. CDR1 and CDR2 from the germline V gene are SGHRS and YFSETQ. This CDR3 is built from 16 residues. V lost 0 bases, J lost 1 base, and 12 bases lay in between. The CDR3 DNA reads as TGCGCCAGCAGCTTGGTGATTGGGCAGGGCACAGATACGCAGTATTTT. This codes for CASSLVIGQGTDTQYF.

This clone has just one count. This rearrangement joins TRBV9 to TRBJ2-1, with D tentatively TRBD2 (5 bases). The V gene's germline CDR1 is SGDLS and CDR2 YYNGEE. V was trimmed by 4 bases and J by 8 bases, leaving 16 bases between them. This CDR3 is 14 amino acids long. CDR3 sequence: CASSPRGSGDEQFF. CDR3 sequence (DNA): TGTGCCAGCAGCCCCAGAGGGAGTGGAGATGAGCAGTTCTTC.

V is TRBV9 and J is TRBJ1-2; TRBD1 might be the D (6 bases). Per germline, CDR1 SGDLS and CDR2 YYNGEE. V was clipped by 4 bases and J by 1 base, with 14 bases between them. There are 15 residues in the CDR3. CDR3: CASSLSGGGNYGYTF. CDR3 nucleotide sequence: TGTGCCAGCAGCTTAAGTGGGGGCGGTAACTATGGCTACACCTTC. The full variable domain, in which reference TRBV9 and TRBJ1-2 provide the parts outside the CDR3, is DSGVTQTPKHLITATGQRVTLRCSPRSGDLSVYWYQQSLDQGLQFLIQYYNGEERAKGNILERFSAQQFPDLHSELNLSSLELGDSALYFCASSLSGGGNYGYTFGSGTRLTVV.

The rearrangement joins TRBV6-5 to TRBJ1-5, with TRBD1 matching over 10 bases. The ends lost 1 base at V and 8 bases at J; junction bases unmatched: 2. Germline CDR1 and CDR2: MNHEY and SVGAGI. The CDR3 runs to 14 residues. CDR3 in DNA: TGTGCCAGCAGTTACTGGGACAGGGGTAAGCCCCAGCATTTT. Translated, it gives CASSYWDRGKPQHF.

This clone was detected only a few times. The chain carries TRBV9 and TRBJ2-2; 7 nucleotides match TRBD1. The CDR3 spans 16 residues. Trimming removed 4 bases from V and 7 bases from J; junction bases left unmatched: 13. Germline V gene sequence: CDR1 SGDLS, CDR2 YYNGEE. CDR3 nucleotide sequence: TGTGCCAGCAGCCCCCGGGCCTCCCCAGGGGGCGGGGAGCTGTTTTTT. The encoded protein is CASSPRASPGGGELFF. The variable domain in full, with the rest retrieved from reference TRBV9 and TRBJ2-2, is DSGVTQTPKHLITATGQRVTLRCSPRSGDLSVYWYQQSLDQGLQFLIQYYNGEERAKGNILERFSAQQFPDLHSELNLSSLELGDSALYFCASSPRASPGGGELFFGEGSRLTVL.

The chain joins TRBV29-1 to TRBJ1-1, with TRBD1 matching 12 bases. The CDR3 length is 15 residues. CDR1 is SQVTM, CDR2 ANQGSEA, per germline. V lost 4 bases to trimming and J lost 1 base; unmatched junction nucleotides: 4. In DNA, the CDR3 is TGCAGCGTTGGGGACAGGGGGCGGAAGAACACTGAAGCTTTCTTT. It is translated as CSVGDRGRKNTEAFF.

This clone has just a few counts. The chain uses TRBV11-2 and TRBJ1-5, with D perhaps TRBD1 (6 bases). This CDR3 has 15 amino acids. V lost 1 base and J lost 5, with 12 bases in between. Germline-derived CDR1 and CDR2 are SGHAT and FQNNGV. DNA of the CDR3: TGTGCCAGCAGCTTAGGAGGGGGTAGGGATCAGCCCCAGCATTTT. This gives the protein CASSLGGGRDQPQHF.

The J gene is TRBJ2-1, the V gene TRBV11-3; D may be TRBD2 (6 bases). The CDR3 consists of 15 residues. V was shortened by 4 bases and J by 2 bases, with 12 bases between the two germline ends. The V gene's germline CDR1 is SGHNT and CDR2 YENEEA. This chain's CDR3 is CASSWNSGTYNEQFF. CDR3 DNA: TGTGCCAGCAGCTGGAATAGCGGAACCTACAATGAGCAGTTCTTC.

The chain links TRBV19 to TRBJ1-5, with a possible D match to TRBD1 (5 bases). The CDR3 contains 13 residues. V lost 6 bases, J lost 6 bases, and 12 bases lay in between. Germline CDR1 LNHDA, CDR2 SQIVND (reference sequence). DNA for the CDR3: TGTGCCAGTAGCGAAGGGGTTTCTCAGCCCCAGCATTTT. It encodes CASSEGVSQPQHF.

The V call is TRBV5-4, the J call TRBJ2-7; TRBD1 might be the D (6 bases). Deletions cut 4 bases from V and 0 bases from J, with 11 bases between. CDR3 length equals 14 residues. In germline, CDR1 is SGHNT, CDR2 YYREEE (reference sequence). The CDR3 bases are TGTGCCAGCAGCGCCACAGGGTTCTCCTACGAGCAGTACTTC. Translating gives CASSATGFSYEQYF.

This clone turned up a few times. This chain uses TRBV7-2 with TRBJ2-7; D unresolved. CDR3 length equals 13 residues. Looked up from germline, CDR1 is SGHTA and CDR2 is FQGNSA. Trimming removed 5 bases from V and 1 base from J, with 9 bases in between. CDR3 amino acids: CASSADWSYEQYF. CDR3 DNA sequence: TGTGCCAGCAGCGCAGACTGGTCCTACGAGCAGTACTTC.

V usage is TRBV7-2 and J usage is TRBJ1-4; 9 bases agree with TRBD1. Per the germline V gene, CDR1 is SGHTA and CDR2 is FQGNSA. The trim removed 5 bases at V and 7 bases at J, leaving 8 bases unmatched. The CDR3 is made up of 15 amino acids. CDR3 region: CASSKTGTGSEKLFF. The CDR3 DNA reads TGTGCCAGCAGCAAAACCGGGACAGGGAGTGAAAAACTGTTTTTT. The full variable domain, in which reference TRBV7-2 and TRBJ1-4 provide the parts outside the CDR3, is GAGVSQSPSNKVTEKGKDVELRCDPISGHTALYWYRQSLGQGLEFLIYFQGNSAPDKSGLPSDRFSAERTGGSVSTLTIQRTQQEDSAVYLCASSKTGTGSEKLFFGSGTQLSVL.

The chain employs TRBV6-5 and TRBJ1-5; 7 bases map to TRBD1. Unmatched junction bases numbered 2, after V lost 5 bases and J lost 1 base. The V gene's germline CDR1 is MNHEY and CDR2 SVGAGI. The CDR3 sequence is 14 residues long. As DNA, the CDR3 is TGTGCCAGCAGTCCACAGGGGAGCAATCAGCCCCAGCATTTT. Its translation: CASSPQGSNQPQHF.